This T cell receptor (beta chain) was found in a study of cytomegalovirus exposure and HLA in healthy donors. This clone has a handful of counts. Both 60 Vbeta primers and 13 Jbeta primers went into the PCR. The repertoire was sequenced with immunoSEQ multiplex PCR; TCRdb's copy has only in-frame clones and lacks some. The sample records some 180,000 clones, 60% to 85% being singletons. The germline gives CDR1 MGHDK, CDR2 SYGVNS. The CDR3 sequence is 12 residues long. V lost 8 bases, J lost 3 bases, and 11 bases lay in between. Sequencing was carried out using PBMCs. The chain uses TRBV25-1 and TRBJ2-7; the D is unclear. This TCR was sampled from a male donor in good health and CMV-seronegative. For the CDR3, the DNA is TGTGCCAGCTCCTCAGCGTTCTACGAGCAGTACTTC. Protein product: CASSSAFYEQYF.